The sequence of this T cell receptor (beta chain) was determined in a study of blood T cell repertoires in COVID-19. Germline loops: CDR1 LNHNV, CDR2 YYDKDF (reference sequence). The CDR3 has 14 residues. V lost 3 bases, J lost 8 bases, and 9 bases stayed unmatched. The sample holds one count of this clone. In the authors' workflow: Amplified reference gene primers provided the basis for estimating nucleated cell counts. TCRdb's copy holds only in-frame clones and misses some; the assay was immunoSEQ multiplex PCR. Clonal size and the V and J genes are those of that table, whereas D and trimming came from the DNA. The sample shows 140,000 or so clones, more than 75% of them seen only once.

The receptor comes from a human donor in a cohort sampled during active COVID-19. This chain joins TRBV15 and TRBJ2-7; 8 bases agree with TRBD1. Sequenced: peripheral blood. This chain's CDR3 is CATSRTGDPFKQYF. CDR3 sequence (DNA): TGTGCCACCAGCAGGACAGGGGATCCGTTTAAGCAGTACTTC. The full variable domain, rest sourced from reference TRBV15 and TRBJ2-7, is DAMVIQNPRYQVTQFGKPVTLSCSQTLNHNVMYWYQQKSSQAPKLLFHYYDKDFNNEADTPDNFQSRRPNTSFCFLDIRSPGLGDTAMYLCATSRTGDPFKQYFGPGTRLTVT.